This TCR beta chain was recovered during a study of human T cells and chemical hapten exposure. Across the whole study: Per-sample TCR yield variation was attributed mainly to small pooled library volume differences.

CDR3 length: 14 amino acids. V lost 8 bases to trimming and J lost 5 bases, with 19 bases between them. The library gave individual cDNA molecules unique molecular identifiers. TCRdb fed the RACE reads into MiXCR, producing one record per CDR3 protein. The sample shows about 65,000 distinct CDR3 sequences, approximately 6.1% of them seen only once. Noted time point: healthy volunteer bleed at 6 weeks. The template was total RNA from unfractionated whole blood. This clonotype was recorded many times. This chain links TRBV12-3 or TRBV12-4 with TRBJ2-7, with D perhaps matching TRBD1 or TRBD2 (5 bases each). The clonotype was recovered from a female donor in good health. Some clones in this sample may be carry-over from other donors' samples. The sample consisted of whole blood. The CDR3 coding sequence is TGTGCCAGCGCCGACCCCGGGACGGTCAACGAGCAGTACTTC. This sequence encodes CASADPGTVNEQYF.